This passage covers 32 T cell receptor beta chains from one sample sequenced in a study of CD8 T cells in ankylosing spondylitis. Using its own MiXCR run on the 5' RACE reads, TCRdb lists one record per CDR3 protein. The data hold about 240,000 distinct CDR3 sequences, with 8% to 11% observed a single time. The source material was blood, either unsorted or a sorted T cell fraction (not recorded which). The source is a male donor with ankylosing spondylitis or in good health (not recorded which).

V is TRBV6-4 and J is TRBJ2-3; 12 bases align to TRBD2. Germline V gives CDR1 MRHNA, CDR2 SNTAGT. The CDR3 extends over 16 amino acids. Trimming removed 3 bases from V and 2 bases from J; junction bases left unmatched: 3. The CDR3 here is CASSELAGGFTDTQYF. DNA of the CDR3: TGTGCCAGCAGTGAACTAGCGGGGGGCTTCACAGATACGCAGTATTTT.

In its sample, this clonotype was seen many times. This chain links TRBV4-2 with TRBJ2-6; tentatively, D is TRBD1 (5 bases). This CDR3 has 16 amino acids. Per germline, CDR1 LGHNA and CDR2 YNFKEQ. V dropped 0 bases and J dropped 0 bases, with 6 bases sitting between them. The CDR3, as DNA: TGTGCCAGCAGCCAAGAGGACAACTCTGGGGCCAACGTCCTGACTTTC. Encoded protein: CASSQEDNSGANVLTF.

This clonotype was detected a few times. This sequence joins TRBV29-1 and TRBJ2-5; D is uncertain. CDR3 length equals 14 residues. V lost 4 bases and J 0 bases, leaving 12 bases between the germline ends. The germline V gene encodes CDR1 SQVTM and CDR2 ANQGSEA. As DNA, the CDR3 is TGCAGCGTTGTTGACAACCGGTACCAAGAGACCCAGTACTTC. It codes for CSVVDNRYQETQYF. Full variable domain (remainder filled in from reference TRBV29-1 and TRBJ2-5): SAVISQKPSRDICQRGTSLTIQCQVDSQVTMMFWYRQQPGQSLTLIATANQGSEATYESGFVIDKFPISRPNLTFSTLTVSNMSPEDSSIYLCSVVDNRYQETQYFGPGTRLLVL.

The CDR3: CASSYRQGNQPQHF. The CDR3 coding sequence is TGTGCCAGCAGTTACAGACAGGGCAATCAGCCCCAGCATTTT. V usage is TRBV6-5 and J usage is TRBJ1-5, with D tentatively TRBD1 (6 bases). The germline gives CDR1 MNHEY, CDR2 SVGAGI. The V gene lost 2 bases and the J gene lost 2 bases, with 7 bases spanning the gap. The CDR3 totals 14 residues.

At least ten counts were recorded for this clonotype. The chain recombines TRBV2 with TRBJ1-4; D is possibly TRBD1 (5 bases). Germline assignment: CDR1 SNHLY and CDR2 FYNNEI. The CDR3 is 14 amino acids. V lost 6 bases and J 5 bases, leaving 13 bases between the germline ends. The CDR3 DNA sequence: TGTGCCAGCAGAGTCGGGGCCTTGAATGAAAAACTGTTTTTT. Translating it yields CASRVGALNEKLFF.

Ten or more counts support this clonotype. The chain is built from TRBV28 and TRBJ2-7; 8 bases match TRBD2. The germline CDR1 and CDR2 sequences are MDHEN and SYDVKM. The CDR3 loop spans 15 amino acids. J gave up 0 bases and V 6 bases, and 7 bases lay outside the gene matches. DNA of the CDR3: TGTGCCAGCAGCCGGGGGGGGTCCAACTCCTACGAGCAGTACTTC. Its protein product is CASSRGGSNSYEQYF.

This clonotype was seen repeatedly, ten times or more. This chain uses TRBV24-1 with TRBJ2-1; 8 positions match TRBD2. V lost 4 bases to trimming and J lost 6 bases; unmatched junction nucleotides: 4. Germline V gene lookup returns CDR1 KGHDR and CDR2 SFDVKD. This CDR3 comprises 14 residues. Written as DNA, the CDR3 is TGTGCCACCAGTGAAACGGGAGGGGGCAATGAGCAGTTCTTC. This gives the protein CATSETGGGNEQFF.

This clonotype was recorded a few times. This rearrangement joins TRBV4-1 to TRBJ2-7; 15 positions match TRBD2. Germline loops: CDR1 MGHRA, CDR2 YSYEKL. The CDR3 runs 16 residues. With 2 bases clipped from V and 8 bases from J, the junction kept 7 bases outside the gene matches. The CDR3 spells CASSQPWTSGRAQQYF. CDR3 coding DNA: TGCGCCAGCAGCCAACCCTGGACTAGCGGGAGGGCACAGCAGTACTTC.

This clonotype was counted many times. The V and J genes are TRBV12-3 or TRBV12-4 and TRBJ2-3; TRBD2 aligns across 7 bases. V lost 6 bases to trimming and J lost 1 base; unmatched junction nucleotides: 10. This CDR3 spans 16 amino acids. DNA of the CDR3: TGTGCCAGCAGGCCACGGACTAGGGTGGGCACAGATACGCAGTATTTT. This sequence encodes CASRPRTRVGTDTQYF.

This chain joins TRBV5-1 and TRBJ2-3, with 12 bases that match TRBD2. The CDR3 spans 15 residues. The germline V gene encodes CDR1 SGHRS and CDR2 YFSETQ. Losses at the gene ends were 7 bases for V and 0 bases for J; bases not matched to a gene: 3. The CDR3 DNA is TGCGCCAGCGCTCTAGCGGGGGGGAGCACAGATACGCAGTATTTT. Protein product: CASALAGGSTDTQYF.

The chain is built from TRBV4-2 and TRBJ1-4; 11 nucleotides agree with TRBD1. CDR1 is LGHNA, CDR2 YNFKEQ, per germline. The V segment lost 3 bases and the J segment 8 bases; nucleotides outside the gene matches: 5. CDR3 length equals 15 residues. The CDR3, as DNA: TGTGCCAGCAGCCAGGGTGGACAGGGGGCAGAAAAACTGTTTTTT. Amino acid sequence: CASSQGGQGAEKLFF.

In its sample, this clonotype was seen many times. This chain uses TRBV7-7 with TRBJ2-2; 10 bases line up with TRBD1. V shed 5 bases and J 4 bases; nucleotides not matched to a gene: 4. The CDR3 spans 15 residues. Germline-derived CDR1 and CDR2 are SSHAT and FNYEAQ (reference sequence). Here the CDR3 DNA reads TGTGCCAGCAGCCGACAGGGGGCGGTCACCGGGGAGCTGTTTTTT. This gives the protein CASSRQGAVTGELFF. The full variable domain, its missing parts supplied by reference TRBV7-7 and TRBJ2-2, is GAGVSQSPRYKVTKRGQDVTLRCDPISSHATLYWYQQALGQGPEFLTYFNYEAQPDKSGLPSDRFSAERPEGSISTLTIQRTEQRDSAMYRCASSRQGAVTGELFFGEGSRLTVL.

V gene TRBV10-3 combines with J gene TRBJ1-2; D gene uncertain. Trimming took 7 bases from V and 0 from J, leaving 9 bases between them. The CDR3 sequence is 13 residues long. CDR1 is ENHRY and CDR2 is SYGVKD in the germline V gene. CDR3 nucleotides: TGTGCCATCACGAGCGCAGCTAACTATGGCTACACCTTC. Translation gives CAITSAANYGYTF.

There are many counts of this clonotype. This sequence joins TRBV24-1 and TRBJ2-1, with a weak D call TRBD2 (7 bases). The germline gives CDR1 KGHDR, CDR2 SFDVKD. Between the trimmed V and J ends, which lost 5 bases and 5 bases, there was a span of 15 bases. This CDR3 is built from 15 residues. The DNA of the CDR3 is TGTGCCACCAGTGGGGGGAGGGGGATCCACAATGAGCAGTTCTTC. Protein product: CATSGGRGIHNEQFF.

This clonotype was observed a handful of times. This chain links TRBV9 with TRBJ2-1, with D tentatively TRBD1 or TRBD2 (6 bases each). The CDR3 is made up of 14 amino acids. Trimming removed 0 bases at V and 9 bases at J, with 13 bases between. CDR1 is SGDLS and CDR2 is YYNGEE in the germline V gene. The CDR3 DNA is TGTGCCAGCAGCGTAGGAGGGGGGCGGGGTGAGCAGTTCTTC. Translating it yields CASSVGGGRGEQFF. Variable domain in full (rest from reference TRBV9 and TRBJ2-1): DSGVTQTPKHLITATGQRVTLRCSPRSGDLSVYWYQQSLDQGLQFLIQYYNGEERAKGNILERFSAQQFPDLHSELNLSSLELGDSALYFCASSVGGGRGEQFFGPGTRLTVL.

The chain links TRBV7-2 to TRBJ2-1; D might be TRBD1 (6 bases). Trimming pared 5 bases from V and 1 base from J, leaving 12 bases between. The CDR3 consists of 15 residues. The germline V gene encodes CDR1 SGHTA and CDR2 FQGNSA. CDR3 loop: CASSGEGQSYNEQFF. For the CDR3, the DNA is TGTGCCAGCAGCGGAGAGGGACAATCCTACAATGAGCAGTTCTTC. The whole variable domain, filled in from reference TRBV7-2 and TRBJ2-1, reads GAGVSQSPSNKVTEKGKDVELRCDPISGHTALYWYRQSLGQGLEFLIYFQGNSAPDKSGLPSDRFSAERTGGSVSTLTIQRTQQEDSAVYLCASSGEGQSYNEQFFGPGTRLTVL.

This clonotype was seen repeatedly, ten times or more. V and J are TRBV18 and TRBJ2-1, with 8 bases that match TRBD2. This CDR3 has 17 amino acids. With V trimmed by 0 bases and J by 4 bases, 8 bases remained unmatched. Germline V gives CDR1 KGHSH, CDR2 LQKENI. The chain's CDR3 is CASSPPGQVAGYNEQFF. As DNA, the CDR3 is TGTGCCAGCTCACCACCGGGCCAAGTAGCGGGGTACAATGAGCAGTTCTTC.

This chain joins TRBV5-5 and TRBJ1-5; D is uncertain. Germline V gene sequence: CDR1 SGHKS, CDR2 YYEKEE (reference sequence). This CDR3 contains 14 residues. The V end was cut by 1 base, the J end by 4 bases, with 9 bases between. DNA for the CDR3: TGTGCCAGCAGCTTGTTGGACGGGAATCAGCCCCAGCATTTT. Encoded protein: CASSLLDGNQPQHF.

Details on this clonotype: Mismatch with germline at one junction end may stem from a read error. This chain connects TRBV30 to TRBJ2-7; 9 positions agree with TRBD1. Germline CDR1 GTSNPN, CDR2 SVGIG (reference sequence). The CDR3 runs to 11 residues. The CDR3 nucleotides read TGTGCCTGGAGTTGGAAGGGACAGGGAGGGTTC. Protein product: CAWSWKGQGGF.

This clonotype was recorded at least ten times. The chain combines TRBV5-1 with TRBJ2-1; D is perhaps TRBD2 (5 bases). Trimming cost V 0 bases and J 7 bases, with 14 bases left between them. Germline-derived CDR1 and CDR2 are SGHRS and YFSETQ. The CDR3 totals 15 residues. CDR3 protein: CASSLDEVRGNEQFF. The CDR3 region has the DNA TGCGCCAGCAGCTTGGACGAAGTAAGAGGGAATGAGCAGTTCTTC.

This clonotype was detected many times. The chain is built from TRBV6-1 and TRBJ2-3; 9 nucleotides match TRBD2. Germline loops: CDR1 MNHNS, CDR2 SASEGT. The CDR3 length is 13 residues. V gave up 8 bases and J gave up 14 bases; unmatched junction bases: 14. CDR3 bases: TGTGCCAGCCTCCCCCTAGCGGGGCCGGTTCCGTATTTT. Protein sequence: CASLPLAGPVPYF.

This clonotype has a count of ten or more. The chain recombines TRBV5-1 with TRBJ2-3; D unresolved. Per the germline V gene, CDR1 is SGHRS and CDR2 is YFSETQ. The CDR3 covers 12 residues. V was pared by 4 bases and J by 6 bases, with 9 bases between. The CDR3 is CASSVELDTQYF. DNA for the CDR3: TGCGCCAGCAGCGTTGAGCTGGATACGCAGTATTTT.

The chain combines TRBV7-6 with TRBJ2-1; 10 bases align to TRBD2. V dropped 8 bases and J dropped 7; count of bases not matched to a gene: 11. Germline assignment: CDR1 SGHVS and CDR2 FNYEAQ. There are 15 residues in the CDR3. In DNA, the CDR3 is TGTGCCAGCGGGCTTGATCTAGCGGGAGTGAATGAGCAGTTCTTC. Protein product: CASGLDLAGVNEQFF.

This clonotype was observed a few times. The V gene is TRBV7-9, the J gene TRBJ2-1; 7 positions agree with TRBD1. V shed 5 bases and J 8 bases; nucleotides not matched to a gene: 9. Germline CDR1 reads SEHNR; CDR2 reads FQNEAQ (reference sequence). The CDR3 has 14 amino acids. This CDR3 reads CASSPSTGIYEQFF. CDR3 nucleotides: TGTGCCAGCAGCCCGTCGACAGGGATCTATGAGCAGTTCTTC.

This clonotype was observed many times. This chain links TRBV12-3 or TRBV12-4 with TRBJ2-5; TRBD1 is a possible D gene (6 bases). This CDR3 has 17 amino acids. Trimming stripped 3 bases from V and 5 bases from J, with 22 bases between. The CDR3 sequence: CASSFPQGHRSRETQYF. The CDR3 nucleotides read TGTGCCAGCAGTTTTCCTCAGGGACACCGGTCACGGGAGACCCAGTACTTC.

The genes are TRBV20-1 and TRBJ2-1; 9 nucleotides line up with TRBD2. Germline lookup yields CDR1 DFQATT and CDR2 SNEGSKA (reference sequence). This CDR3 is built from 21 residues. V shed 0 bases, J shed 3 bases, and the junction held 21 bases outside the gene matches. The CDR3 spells CSARDQERLAAPFNLYNEQFF. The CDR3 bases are TGCAGTGCTAGAGATCAGGAACGACTAGCGGCCCCGTTTAACCTCTACAATGAGCAGTTCTTC.

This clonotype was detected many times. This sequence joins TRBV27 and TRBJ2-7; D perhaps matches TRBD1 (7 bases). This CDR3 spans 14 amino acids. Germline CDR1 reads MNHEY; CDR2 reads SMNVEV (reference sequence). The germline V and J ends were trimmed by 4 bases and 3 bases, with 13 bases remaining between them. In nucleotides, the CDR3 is TGTGCCAGCAGTTGGTCAGGGGGGAACTACGAGCAGTACTTC. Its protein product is CASSWSGGNYEQYF.

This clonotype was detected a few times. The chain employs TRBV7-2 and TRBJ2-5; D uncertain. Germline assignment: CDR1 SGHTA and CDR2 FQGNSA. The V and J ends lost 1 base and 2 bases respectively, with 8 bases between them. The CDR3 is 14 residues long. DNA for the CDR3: TGTGCCAGCAGCTTAGGACTCCAGCAAGAGACCCAGTACTTC. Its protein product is CASSLGLQQETQYF.

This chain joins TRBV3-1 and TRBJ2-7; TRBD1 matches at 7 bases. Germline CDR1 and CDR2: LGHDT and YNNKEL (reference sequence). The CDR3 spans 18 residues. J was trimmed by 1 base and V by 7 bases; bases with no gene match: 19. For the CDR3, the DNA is TGTGCCAGCACCAAGTTGGTGCCGGGGCCCAGGGGGTCCTACGAGCAGTACTTC. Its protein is CASTKLVPGPRGSYEQYF.

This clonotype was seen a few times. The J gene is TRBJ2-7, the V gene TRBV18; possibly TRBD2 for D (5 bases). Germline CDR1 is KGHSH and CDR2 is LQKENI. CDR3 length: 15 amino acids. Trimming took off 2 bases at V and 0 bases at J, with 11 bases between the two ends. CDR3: CASSPLGVDSYEQYF. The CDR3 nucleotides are TGTGCCAGCTCACCATTGGGAGTAGACTCCTACGAGCAGTACTTC. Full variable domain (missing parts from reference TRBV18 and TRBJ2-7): NAGVMQNPRHLVRRRGQEARLRCSPMKGHSHVYWYRQLPEEGLKFMVYLQKENIIDESGMPKERFSAEFPKEGPSILRIQQVVRGDSAAYFCASSPLGVDSYEQYFGPGTRLTVT.

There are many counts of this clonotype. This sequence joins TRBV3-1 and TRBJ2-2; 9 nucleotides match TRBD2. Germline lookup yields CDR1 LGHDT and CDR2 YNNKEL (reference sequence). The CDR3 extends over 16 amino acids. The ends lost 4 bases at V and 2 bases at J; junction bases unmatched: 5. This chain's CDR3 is CASSPRGGANTGELFF. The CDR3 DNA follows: TGTGCCAGCAGCCCGCGGGGGGGGGCCAACACCGGGGAGCTGTTTTTT. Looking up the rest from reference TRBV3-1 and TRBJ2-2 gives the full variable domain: DTAVSQTPKYLVTQMGNDKSIKCEQNLGHDTMYWYKQDSKKFLKIMFSYNNKELIINETVPNRFSPKSPDKAHLNLHINSLELGDSAVYFCASSPRGGANTGELFFGEGSRLTVL.

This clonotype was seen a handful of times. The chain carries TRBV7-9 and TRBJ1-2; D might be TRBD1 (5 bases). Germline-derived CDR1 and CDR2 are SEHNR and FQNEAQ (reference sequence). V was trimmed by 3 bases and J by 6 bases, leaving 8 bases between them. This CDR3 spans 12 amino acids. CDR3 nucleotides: TGTGCCAGCAGCTTCGGGGCTGATGGCTACACCTTC. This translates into CASSFGADGYTF.